This record concerns one T cell receptor (beta chain) sequence. Patients of the Seattle cohort, enrolled during active infection, were followed longitudinally. The CDR3 length is 16 residues. CDR1 and CDR2 from the germline V gene are SGDLS and YYNGEE. After removal of 3 bases from V and 5 bases from J, the junction contained 6 bases not matched to a gene. Profiling relied on immunoSEQ multiplex PCR, and the TCRdb table lists in-frame clones only, not all of them. Of approximately 290,000 clones listed, about four fifths were seen once; the top ten hold around 16%. The data stem from a study of blood T cell repertoires in COVID-19. Study in general: In each case, the material was cDNA or gDNA derived from T cells, B-cell-depleted T cells, or PBMCs.

Material for sequencing was peripheral blood. The sequence derives from a person aged 70 to 80 with COVID-19, enrolled during active disease. The rearrangement joins TRBV9 to TRBJ2-3; 13 nucleotides align to TRBD2. The CDR3 loop is CASSGGTSGNVDTQYF. The DNA of the CDR3 is TGTGCCAGCAGCGGAGGGACTAGCGGGAATGTAGATACGCAGTATTTT.